The 13 T cell receptor beta chains listed next were all sequenced from one sample in a study of tumor-infiltrating lymphocytes in localized non-small cell lung cancer. The method was immunoSEQ multiplex PCR; TCRdb's version includes in-frame clones alone and lacks a portion of them. Among about 16,000 clones listed, 75% were seen once. Sequenced material: lung tumor tissue. The receptors stem from a human donor with non-small cell lung cancer.

This chain connects TRBV7-2 to TRBJ2-5; D assignment may be TRBD1 or TRBD2 (6 bases each). CDR1 and CDR2 (germline): SGHTA, FQGNSA. This CDR3 contains 14 residues. V shed 0 bases and J shed 5 bases, with 10 bases lying between them. CDR3 residues: CASSLAGGPETQYF. The CDR3 coding sequence is TGTGCCAGCAGCTTAGCGGGGGGCCCGGAGACCCAGTACTTC.

This chain uses TRBV28 with TRBJ2-1; TRBD2 matches 12 bases. CDR3 size: 17 residues. Germline assignment: CDR1 MDHEN and CDR2 SYDVKM. V was pared by 5 bases and J by 5 bases, with 10 bases of the junction left unmatched. CDR3 sequence reads: CASSPSFGLAGHNEQFF. The CDR3 nucleotides are TGTGCCAGCAGTCCCTCCTTTGGACTAGCGGGGCACAATGAGCAGTTCTTC.

This clone has a single count. The J gene is TRBJ1-1, the V gene TRBV19; 7 nucleotides match TRBD1. V lost 3 bases, J lost 5 bases, and 6 bases stayed unmatched. CDR1 is LNHDA and CDR2 is SQIVND in the germline V gene (reference sequence). The CDR3 covers 14 residues. CDR3 amino acids: CASSITGVGTEAFF. In DNA, the CDR3 is TGTGCCAGTAGTATTACAGGGGTAGGGACTGAAGCTTTCTTT.

The genes are TRBV14 and TRBJ2-5, with 9 bases aligning to TRBD2. The germline V gene encodes CDR1 SGHDN and CDR2 FVKESK. The CDR3 spans 20 residues. V shed 4 bases and J 4 bases; nucleotides not matched to a gene: 22. In DNA, the CDR3 is TGTGCCAGCAGCCGCCTCCCGGTCGTTAGCGGGGGTTGGAGTTCAGAGACCCAGTACTTC. This codes for CASSRLPVVSGGWSSETQYF.

This chain joins TRBV18 and TRBJ1-2; D is uncertain. This CDR3 has 14 amino acids. The V gene lost 2 bases and the J gene lost 5 bases, with 12 bases spanning the gap. Germline lookup yields CDR1 KGHSH and CDR2 LQKENI. The CDR3 DNA is TGTGCCAGCTCACCAAACAGTCCCATATATGGCTACACCTTC. It yields the protein CASSPNSPIYGYTF.

The chain links TRBV25-1 to TRBJ2-2; 7 bases are a match to TRBD2. The germline V gene has CDR1 MGHDK and CDR2 SYGVNS. The CDR3 totals 14 residues. J gave up 6 bases and V 2 bases, and 3 bases lay outside the gene matches. The CDR3 bases are TGTGCCAGCAGTGAAGAGGGAGGGGCCGGGGAGCTGTTTTTT. Amino acids: CASSEEGGAGELFF.

This rearrangement joins TRBV6-1 to TRBJ2-2, with 8 positions matching TRBD2. With 7 bases clipped from V and 6 bases from J, the junction kept 7 bases outside the gene matches. The CDR3 is 14 amino acids. Germline V gene lookup returns CDR1 MNHNS and CDR2 SASEGT. The CDR3 sequence is CASNPSGPAGELFF. The CDR3 nucleotides read TGTGCCAGCAACCCTAGCGGGCCCGCCGGGGAGCTGTTTTTT.

The chain employs TRBV19 and TRBJ2-7; D remains ambiguous. The germline V and J ends were trimmed by 6 bases and 0 bases, with 3 bases remaining between them. The CDR3 is 11 residues long. Germline CDR1 and CDR2: LNHDA and SQIVND (reference sequence). CDR3 amino acids: CASSGSYEQYF. The CDR3 DNA sequence: TGTGCCAGTAGCGGCTCCTACGAGCAGTACTTC.

V is TRBV6-1 and J is TRBJ1-1; 8 nucleotides match TRBD1. CDR1 is MNHNS and CDR2 is SASEGT in the germline V gene. This CDR3 region has 14 residues. Germline trimming cut 7 bases from V and 5 bases from J; bases unmatched to any gene: 9. CDR3 bases: TGTGCCAGCATGCCGGACAGGGTGATAACTGAAGCTTTCTTT. It specifies CASMPDRVITEAFF.

For the CDR3, the DNA is TGTGCCAGCAGCCTGGCCCCAGCGGGGGGGCGGGAGACCCAGTACTTC. As protein: CASSLAPAGGRETQYF. The gene calls are TRBV5-6 and TRBJ2-5; 10 bases are shared with TRBD2. The CDR3 extends over 16 amino acids. V lost 4 bases to trimming and J lost 5 bases; unmatched junction nucleotides: 11. Germline assignment: CDR1 SGHDT and CDR2 YYEEEE.

The rearrangement uses TRBV6-5 and TRBJ1-4, with TRBD1 identical over 8 bases. Germline V gene sequence: CDR1 MNHEY, CDR2 SVGAGI. With 6 bases clipped from V and 5 bases from J, the junction kept 5 bases outside the gene matches. The CDR3 runs to 14 residues. CDR3 region: CASRKGQANEKLFF. The CDR3 DNA follows: TGTGCCAGCAGAAAGGGACAGGCCAATGAAAAACTGTTTTTT.

This chain links TRBV10-2 with TRBJ2-2; maybe TRBD1 (6 bases). The CDR3 is 13 amino acids. Trimming took 6 bases from V and 2 from J, leaving 7 bases between them. Germline V gives CDR1 WSHSY, CDR2 SAAADI. Here the CDR3 DNA reads TGCGCCAGCAGACAGGGCAACACCGGGGAGCTGTTTTTT. It codes for CASRQGNTGELFF.

This clone has a single count. An end of the junction does not agree with germline; a read error may underlie this. V is TRBV6-1 and J is TRBJ1-3; possibly TRBD1 for D (5 bases). In germline, CDR1 is MNHNS, CDR2 SASEGT. The CDR3 is 13 amino acids. The CDR3 coding sequence is TGTGCCTGCGGGACGGATGCTGGGAACACCATATATTTT. Protein: CACGTDAGNTIYF.